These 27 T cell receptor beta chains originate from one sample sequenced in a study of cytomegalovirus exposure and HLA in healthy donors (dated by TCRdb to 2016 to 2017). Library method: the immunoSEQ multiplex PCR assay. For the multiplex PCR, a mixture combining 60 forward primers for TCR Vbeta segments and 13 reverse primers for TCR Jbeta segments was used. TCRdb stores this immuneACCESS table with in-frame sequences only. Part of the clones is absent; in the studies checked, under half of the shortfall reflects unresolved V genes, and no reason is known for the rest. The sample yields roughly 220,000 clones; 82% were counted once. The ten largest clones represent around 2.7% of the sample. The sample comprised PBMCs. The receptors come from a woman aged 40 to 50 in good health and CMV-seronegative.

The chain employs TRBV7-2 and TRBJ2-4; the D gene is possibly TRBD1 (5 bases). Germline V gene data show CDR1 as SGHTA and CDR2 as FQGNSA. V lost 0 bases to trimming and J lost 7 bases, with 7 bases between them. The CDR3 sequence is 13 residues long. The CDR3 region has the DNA TGTGCCAGCAGCTTAGCCGCAGGGAACATTCAGTACTTC. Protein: CASSLAAGNIQYF. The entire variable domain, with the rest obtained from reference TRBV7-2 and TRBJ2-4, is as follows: GAGVSQSPSNKVTEKGKDVELRCDPISGHTALYWYRQSLGQGLEFLIYFQGNSAPDKSGLPSDRFSAERTGGSVSTLTIQRTQQEDSAVYLCASSLAAGNIQYFGAGTRLSVL.

CDR3 sequence (DNA): TGTGCCAGCAGTATAACTAGCGGCTACGAGCAGTACTTC. Protein product: CASSITSGYEQYF. The genes are TRBV27 and TRBJ2-7; 8 nucleotides align to TRBD2. The germline gives CDR1 MNHEY, CDR2 SMNVEV (reference sequence). The CDR3 contains 13 residues. V shed 5 bases and J 3 bases; nucleotides not matched to a gene: 3.

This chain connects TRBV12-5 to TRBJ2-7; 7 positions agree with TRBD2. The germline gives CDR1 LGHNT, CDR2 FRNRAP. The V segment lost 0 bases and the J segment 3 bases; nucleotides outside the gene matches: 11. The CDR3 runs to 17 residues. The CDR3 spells CASGLVPFLAAGYEQYF. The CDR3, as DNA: TGTGCTAGTGGTTTGGTACCGTTTCTAGCGGCAGGCTACGAGCAGTACTTC.

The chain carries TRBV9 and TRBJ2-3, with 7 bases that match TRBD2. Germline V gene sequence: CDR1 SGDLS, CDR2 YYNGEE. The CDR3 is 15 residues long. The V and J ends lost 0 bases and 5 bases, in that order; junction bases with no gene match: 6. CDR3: CASSVGRGGKDTQYF. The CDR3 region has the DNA TGTGCCAGCAGCGTAGGAAGGGGAGGGAAAGATACGCAGTATTTT.

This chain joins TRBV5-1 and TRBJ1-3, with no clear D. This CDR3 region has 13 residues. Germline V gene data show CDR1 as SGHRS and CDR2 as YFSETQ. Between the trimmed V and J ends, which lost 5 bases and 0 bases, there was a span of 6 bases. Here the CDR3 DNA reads TGCGCCAGCAGATCTAGCTCTGGAAACACCATATATTTT. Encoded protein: CASRSSSGNTIYF. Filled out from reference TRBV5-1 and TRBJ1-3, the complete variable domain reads KAGVTQTPRYLIKTRGQQVTLSCSPISGHRSVSWYQQTPGQGLQFLFEYFSETQRNKGNFPGRFSGRQFSNSRSEMNVSTLELGDSALYLCASRSSSGNTIYFGEGSWLTVV.

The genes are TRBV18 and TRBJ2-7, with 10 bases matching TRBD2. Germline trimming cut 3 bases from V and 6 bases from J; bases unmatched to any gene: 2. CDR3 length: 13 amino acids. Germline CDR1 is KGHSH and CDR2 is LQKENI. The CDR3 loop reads CASSPSGRAEQYF. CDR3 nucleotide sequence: TGTGCCAGCTCACCGAGCGGGAGGGCCGAGCAGTACTTC.

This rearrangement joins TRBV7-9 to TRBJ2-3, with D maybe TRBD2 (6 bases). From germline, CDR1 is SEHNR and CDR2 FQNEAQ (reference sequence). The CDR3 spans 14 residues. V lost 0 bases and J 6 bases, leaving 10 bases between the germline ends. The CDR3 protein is CASSLALAGDTQYF. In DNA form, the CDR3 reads TGTGCCAGCAGCTTAGCGCTGGCGGGGGATACGCAGTATTTT.

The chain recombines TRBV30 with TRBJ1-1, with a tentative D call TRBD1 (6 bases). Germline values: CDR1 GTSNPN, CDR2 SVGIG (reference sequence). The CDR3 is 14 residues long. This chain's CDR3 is CATTRGRMNTEAFF. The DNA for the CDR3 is TGTGCGACGACGCGGGGGCGAATGAACACTGAAGCTTTCTTT.

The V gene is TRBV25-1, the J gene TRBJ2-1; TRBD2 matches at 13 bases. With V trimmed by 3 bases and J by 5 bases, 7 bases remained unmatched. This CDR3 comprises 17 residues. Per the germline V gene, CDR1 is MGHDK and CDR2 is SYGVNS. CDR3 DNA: TGTGCCAGCAGTGATCCCCCGGGACTAGCGGGAAACAATGAGCAGTTCTTC. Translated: CASSDPPGLAGNNEQFF.

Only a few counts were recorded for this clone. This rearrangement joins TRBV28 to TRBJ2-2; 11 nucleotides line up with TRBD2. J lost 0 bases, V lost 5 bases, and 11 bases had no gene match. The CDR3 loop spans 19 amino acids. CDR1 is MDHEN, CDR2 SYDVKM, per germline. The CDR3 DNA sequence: TGTGCCAGCAGTCCCATCGTGACTAGCGGGGTGACGAACACCGGGGAGCTGTTTTTT. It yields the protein CASSPIVTSGVTNTGELFF.

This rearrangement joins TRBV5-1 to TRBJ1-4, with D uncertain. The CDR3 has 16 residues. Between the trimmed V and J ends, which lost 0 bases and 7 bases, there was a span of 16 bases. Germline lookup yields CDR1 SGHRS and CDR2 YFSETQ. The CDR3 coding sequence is TGCGCCAGCAGCTTGGCGTTGTTGGTACGCGGTGAAAAACTGTTTTTT. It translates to CASSLALLVRGEKLFF.

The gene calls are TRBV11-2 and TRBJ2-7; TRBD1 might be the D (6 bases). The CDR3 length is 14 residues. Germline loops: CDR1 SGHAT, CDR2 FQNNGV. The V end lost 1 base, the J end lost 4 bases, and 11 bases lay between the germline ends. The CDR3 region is CASSLAQGWYEQYF. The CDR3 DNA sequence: TGTGCCAGCAGCTTAGCACAGGGATGGTACGAGCAGTACTTC.

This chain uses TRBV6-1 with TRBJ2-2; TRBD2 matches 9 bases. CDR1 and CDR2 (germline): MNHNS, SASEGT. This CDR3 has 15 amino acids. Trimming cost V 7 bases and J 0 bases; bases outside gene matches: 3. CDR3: CASKGLAANTGELFF. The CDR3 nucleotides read TGTGCCAGCAAGGGACTAGCAGCGAACACCGGGGAGCTGTTTTTT.

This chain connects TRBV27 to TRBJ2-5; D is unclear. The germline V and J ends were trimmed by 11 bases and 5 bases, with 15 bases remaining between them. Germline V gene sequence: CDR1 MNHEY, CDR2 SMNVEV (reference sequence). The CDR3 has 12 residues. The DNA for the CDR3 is TGTGCCTCCCGCATCGCGGCGGAGACCCAGTACTTC. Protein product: CASRIAAETQYF.

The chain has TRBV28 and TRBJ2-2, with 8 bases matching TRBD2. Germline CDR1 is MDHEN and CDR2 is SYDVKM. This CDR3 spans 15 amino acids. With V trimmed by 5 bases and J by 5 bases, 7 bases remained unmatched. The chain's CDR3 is CASSKSGSGTGELFF. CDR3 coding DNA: TGTGCCAGCAGTAAAAGCGGGAGCGGGACCGGGGAGCTGTTTTTT.

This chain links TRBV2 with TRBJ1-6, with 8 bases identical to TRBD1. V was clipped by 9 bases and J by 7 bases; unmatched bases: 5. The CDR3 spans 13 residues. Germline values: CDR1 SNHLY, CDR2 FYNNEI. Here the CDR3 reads CASSGQDNSPLHF. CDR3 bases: TGTGCCAGTTCGGGACAGGACAATTCACCCCTCCACTTT. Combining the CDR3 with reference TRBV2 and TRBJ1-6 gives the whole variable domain EPEVTQTPSHQVTQMGQEVILRCVPISNHLYFYWYRQILGQKVEFLVSFYNNEISEKSEIFDDQFSVERPDGSNFTLKIRSTKLEDSAMYFCASSGQDNSPLHFGNGTRLTVT.

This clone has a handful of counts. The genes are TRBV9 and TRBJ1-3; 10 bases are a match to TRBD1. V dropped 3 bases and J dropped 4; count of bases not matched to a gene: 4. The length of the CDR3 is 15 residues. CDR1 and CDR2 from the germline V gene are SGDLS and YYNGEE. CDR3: CASSGDRGLGNTIYF. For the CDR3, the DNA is TGTGCCAGCAGCGGAGACAGGGGGCTGGGAAACACCATATATTTT.

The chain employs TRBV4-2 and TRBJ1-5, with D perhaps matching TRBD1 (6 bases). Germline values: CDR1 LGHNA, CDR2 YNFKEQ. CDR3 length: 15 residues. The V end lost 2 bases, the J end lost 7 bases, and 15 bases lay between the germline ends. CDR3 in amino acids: CASSQNRVSGQPQHF. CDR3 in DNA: TGTGCCAGCAGCCAAAACAGGGTATCAGGCCAGCCCCAGCATTTT.

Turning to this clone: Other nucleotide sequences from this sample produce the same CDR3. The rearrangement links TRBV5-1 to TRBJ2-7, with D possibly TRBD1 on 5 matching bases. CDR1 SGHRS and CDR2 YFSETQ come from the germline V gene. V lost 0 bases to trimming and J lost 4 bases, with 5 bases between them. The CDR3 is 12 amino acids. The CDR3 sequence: CASSLEGYEQYF. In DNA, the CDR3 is TGCGCCAGCAGCTTGGAGGGGTACGAGCAGTACTTC.

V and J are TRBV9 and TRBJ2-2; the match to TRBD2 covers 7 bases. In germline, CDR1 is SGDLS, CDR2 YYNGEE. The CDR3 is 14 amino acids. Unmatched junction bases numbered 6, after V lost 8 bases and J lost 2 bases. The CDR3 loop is CASRGGSNTGELFF. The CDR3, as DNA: TGTGCCAGTAGGGGCGGGAGTAACACCGGGGAGCTGTTTTTT.

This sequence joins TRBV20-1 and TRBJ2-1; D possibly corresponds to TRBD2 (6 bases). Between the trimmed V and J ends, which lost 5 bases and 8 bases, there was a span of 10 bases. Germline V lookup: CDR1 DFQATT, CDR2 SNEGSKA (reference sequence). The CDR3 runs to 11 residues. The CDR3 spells CSAGRTHEQFF. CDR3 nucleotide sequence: TGCAGTGCTGGGAGGACACATGAGCAGTTCTTC.

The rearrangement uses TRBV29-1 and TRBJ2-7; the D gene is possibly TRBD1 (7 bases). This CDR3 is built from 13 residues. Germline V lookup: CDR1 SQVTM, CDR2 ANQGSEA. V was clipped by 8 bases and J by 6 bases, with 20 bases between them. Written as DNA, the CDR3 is TGCAGCTCCCAGGGGGGAGGATCAGGCGAGCAGTACTTC. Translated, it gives CSSQGGGSGEQYF.

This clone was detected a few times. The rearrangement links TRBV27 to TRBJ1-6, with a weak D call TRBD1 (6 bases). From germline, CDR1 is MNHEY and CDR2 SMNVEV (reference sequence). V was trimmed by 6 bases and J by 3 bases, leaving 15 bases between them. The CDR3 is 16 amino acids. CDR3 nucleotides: TGTGCCAGCAGCCGACAACAGGGCCGCTATAATTCACCCCTCCACTTT. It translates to CASSRQQGRYNSPLHF.

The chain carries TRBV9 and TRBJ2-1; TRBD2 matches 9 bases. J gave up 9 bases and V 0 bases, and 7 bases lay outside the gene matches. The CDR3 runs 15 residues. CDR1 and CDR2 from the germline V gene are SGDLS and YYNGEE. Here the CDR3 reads CASSVAGGRASEQFF. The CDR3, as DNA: TGTGCCAGCAGCGTAGCCGGCGGGAGGGCCAGTGAGCAGTTCTTC.

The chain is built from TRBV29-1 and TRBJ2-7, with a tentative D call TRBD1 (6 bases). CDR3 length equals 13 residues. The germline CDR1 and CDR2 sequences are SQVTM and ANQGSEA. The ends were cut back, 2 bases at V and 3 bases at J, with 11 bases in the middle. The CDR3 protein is CSVEQTGDYEQYF. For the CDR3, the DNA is TGCAGCGTTGAACAGACAGGAGACTACGAGCAGTACTTC.

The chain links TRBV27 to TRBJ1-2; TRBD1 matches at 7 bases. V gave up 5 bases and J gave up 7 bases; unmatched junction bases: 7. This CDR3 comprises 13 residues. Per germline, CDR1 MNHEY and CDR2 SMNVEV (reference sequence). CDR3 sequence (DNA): TGTGCCAGCAGTCTCGACAGGGCTAGTGGCTACACCTTC. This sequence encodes CASSLDRASGYTF.

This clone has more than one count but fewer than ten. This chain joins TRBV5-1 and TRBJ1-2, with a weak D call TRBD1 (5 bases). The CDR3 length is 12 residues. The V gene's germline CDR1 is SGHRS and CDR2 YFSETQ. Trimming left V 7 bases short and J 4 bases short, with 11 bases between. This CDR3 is CASGTSVYGYTF. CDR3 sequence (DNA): TGCGCCAGCGGGACTTCTGTCTATGGCTACACCTTC.